This TCR beta chain was found in a study of shared clonotypes between healthy human individuals. TCRdb's copy holds only in-frame clones and misses some; the assay was immunoSEQ multiplex PCR. The data hold a few million clones, with around 95% observed a single time. Adult Caucasians living in Nashville, Tennessee made up all of the donors. CDR3 length: 15 residues. V lost 0 bases, J lost 6 bases, and 14 bases lay in between. Germline-derived CDR1 and CDR2 are SEHNR and FQNEAQ (reference sequence). The receptor's source is a young man in good health. The sample taken for sequencing was naive CD4+ T cells sorted from blood. Specified subset: CD45RA+ positively selected. The chain recombines TRBV7-9 with TRBJ1-2; maybe TRBD1 (5 bases). The CDR3, as DNA: TGTGCCAGCAGCTTAGCGCGGCAGGGTCCAAATGGCTACACCTTC. It specifies CASSLARQGPNGYTF.